The 11 T cell receptor beta chains presented below share a single source sample, sequenced in a study of shared clonotypes between healthy human individuals. Method: immunoSEQ multiplex PCR; TCRdb's copy keeps in-frame clones and lacks some. The table shows about 92,000 clones, with roughly three quarters occurring only once. Sequenced material: memory CD8+ T cells sorted from blood. Subset described: CD45RO+ cells pooled with CCR7-negative TemRA cells. These receptors all come from a man aged 25-45 years in good health.

V and J are TRBV10-3 and TRBJ2-2; 7 bases fit TRBD1. Germline CDR1 ENHRY, CDR2 SYGVKD. V was pared by 8 bases and J by 2 bases, with 5 bases of the junction left unmatched. CDR3 size: 14 residues. The CDR3 here is CAISEGANTGELFF. CDR3 nucleotides: TGTGCCATCTCTGAGGGGGCTAACACCGGGGAGCTGTTTTTT.

This sequence joins TRBV9 and TRBJ2-3; maybe TRBD1 (6 bases). V gave up 5 bases and J gave up 0 bases, with 16 bases separating them. The CDR3 has 16 residues. The germline V gene has CDR1 SGDLS and CDR2 YYNGEE. The CDR3 DNA follows: TGTGCCAGCAGTTCTAGGGGGAATCCTAGCACAGATACGCAGTATTTT. Protein product: CASSSRGNPSTDTQYF. Supplemented by reference TRBV9 and TRBJ2-3, the full variable domain reads DSGVTQTPKHLITATGQRVTLRCSPRSGDLSVYWYQQSLDQGLQFLIQYYNGEERAKGNILERFSAQQFPDLHSELNLSSLELGDSALYFCASSSRGNPSTDTQYFGPGTRLTVL.

This clone was seen a few times. This chain joins TRBV7-9 and TRBJ2-7, with 7 bases fitting TRBD1. The germline V gene has CDR1 SEHNR and CDR2 FQNEAQ (reference sequence). There are 15 residues in the CDR3. Trimming cost V 1 base and J 2 bases; bases outside gene matches: 5. CDR3 DNA: TGTGCCAGCAGCTTAGGTGGGACAGCGGCCTACGAGCAGTACTTC. The encoded protein is CASSLGGTAAYEQYF. Using reference TRBV7-9 and TRBJ2-7 for the parts outside the CDR3, the full variable domain is DTGVSQNPRHKITKRGQNVTFRCDPISEHNRLYWYRQTLGQGPEFLTYFQNEAQLEKSRLLSDRFSAERPKGSFSTLEIQRTEQGDSAMYLCASSLGGTAAYEQYFGPGTRLTVT.

V usage is TRBV2 and J usage is TRBJ2-4, with no clear D. Germline assignment: CDR1 SNHLY and CDR2 FYNNEI. V was shortened by 4 bases and J by 0 bases, with 7 bases between the two germline ends. The CDR3 contains 14 residues. In nucleotides, the CDR3 is TGTGCCAGCAGTGTTGGAAAAGCCAAAAACATTCAGTACTTC. Translating gives CASSVGKAKNIQYF.

The V call is TRBV7-9, the J call TRBJ2-3; a weak D match, TRBD2 (6 bases). CDR1 and CDR2 from the germline V gene are SEHNR and FQNEAQ (reference sequence). V was shortened by 5 bases and J by 5 bases, with 20 bases between the two germline ends. CDR3 size: 16 residues. The CDR3 sequence: CASSLPPGDGGDTQYF. Written as DNA, the CDR3 is TGTGCCAGCAGCCTCCCGCCCGGCGACGGGGGAGATACGCAGTATTTT.

V is TRBV9 and J is TRBJ2-7; 7 nucleotides agree with TRBD2. The CDR3 contains 16 residues. Germline V gene sequence: CDR1 SGDLS, CDR2 YYNGEE. Unmatched junction bases numbered 9, after V lost 0 bases and J lost 3 bases. The CDR3 bases are TGTGCCAGCAGCGTAGGTCGAGGAGGGAGGGGCTACGAGCAGTACTTC. Its translation: CASSVGRGGRGYEQYF.

The chain combines TRBV7-9 with TRBJ1-5; D not resolved. Germline CDR1 and CDR2: SEHNR and FQNEAQ (reference sequence). CDR3 length: 13 amino acids. The V and J ends lost 5 bases and 5 bases respectively, with 10 bases between them. The CDR3 protein is CASSLGRDQPQHF. DNA for the CDR3: TGTGCCAGCAGCCTAGGTAGGGATCAGCCCCAGCATTTT.

This chain connects TRBV27 to TRBJ2-7, with a possible D match to TRBD1 (5 bases). Germline V gene data show CDR1 as MNHEY and CDR2 as SMNVEV (reference sequence). Trimming pared 3 bases from V and 2 bases from J, leaving 8 bases between. CDR3 size: 13 residues. CDR3: CASSLGPAYEQYF. The CDR3 nucleotides are TGTGCCAGCAGTTTGGGGCCTGCCTACGAGCAGTACTTC.

This clone was seen once. This chain connects TRBV28 to TRBJ2-7, with 9 bases identical to TRBD1. V was clipped by 7 bases and J by 5 bases; unmatched bases: 9. The CDR3 covers 14 residues. Per germline, CDR1 MDHEN and CDR2 SYDVKM. The CDR3 spells CASIGGTGSHEQYF. Here the CDR3 DNA reads TGTGCCAGCATTGGGGGGACAGGGTCTCACGAGCAGTACTTC.

A single count supports this clone. DNA for the CDR3: TGTGCCAGCAGTTTATCTCCTAAGAATGAGCAGTTCTTC. Its translation: CASSLSPKNEQFF. The chain employs TRBV27 and TRBJ2-1, with D unclear. Germline V gene data show CDR1 as MNHEY and CDR2 as SMNVEV (reference sequence). CDR3 length equals 13 residues. Trimming stripped 0 bases from V and 7 bases from J, with 7 bases between.

The chain recombines TRBV7-2 with TRBJ1-3; D may be TRBD1 (6 bases). The CDR3 runs to 15 residues. The V end lost 3 bases, the J end lost 4 bases, and 13 bases lay between the germline ends. In germline, CDR1 is SGHTA, CDR2 FQGNSA. Here the CDR3 reads CASSFTAGAGNTIYF. The CDR3 DNA sequence: TGTGCCAGCAGCTTCACCGCAGGGGCGGGAAACACCATATATTTT.